This is a list of T cell receptor beta chains from one sample in a study of shared clonotypes between healthy human individuals. Here immunoSEQ multiplex PCR was the method, and the copy in TCRdb shows in-frame clones only, minus some. The repertoire holds roughly 2.5 million clones, approximately 94% seen once, with about 0.13% in the top ten. Sequencing input: naive CD4+ T cells sorted from blood. The receptors were gathered from a man aged 18 to 29 in good health. CDR3s include the opening cysteine and the closing phenylalanine or tryptophan. Each record gives: J gene, V gene, clone size, CDR3 length, D gene, CDR3 DNA, CDR3 protein. A D gene is named only where the DNA matches it firmly. Size values are once, few and many counts, or a class for expanded clones, and some rows have none.

>TRBJ1-5|TRBV30|-|13|-
TGTGCCTGGAGTCAAACCGGGGAATTGCCCCAGCATTTT
CAWSQTGELPQHF
>TRBJ1-5|TRBV5-1|-|15|-
TGCGCCAGCAGCTCGACGGGACGCACGGATCAGCCCCAGCATTTT
CASSSTGRTDQPQHF
>TRBJ1-2|TRBV4-2|-|15|-
TGTGCCAGCAGCCAAGCCGGGGCCCAGGGCTATGGCTACACCTTC
CASSQAGAQGYGYTF
>TRBJ1-2|TRBV28|-|13|-
TGTGCCAGCAGTCTTCAGGGGACCGAAGGCTACACCTTC
CASSLQGTEGYTF
>TRBJ2-5|TRBV6-5|-|16|TRBD2
TGTGCCAGCAGTTACGGTCCGGGAGGAAACCTCGGCGCTCCGTACTTC
CASSYGPGGNLGAPYF
>TRBJ2-7|TRBV18|-|14|-
TGTGCCAGCTCACCACCTTTGACAGACGCCGAGCAGTACTTC
CASSPPLTDAEQYF
>TRBJ1-4|TRBV11-2|-|19|-
TGTGCCAGCAGCTTAGTGGGGCGAGGGTCATTTCCTTCTAATGAAAAACTGTTTTTT
CASSLVGRGSFPSNEKLFF
>TRBJ1-1|TRBV5-1|-|13|-
TGCGCCAGCAGCTTGAATTTCCCCGCAGGAGCTTTCTTT
CASSLNFPAGAFF
>TRBJ2-7|TRBV5-8|-|16|TRBD2
TGTGCCAGCAGCAGGCAGCGGGGGCCGCTTCTCGACGAGCAGTACTTC
CASSRQRGPLLDEQYF
>TRBJ2-1|TRBV5-1|-|15|-
TGCGCCAGCAGCTTAGGGCAGGGGTCAGGCAATGAGCAGTTCTTC
CASSLGQGSGNEQFF
>TRBJ2-1|TRBV30|-|12|-
TGTGCCTGGAGTCGAGGGGACGATGAGCAGTTCTTC
CAWSRGDDEQFF
>TRBJ2-3|TRBV7-9|-|14|TRBD2
TGTGCCAGCAGCTTATCGGGGGGGACAGATACGCAGTATTTT
CASSLSGGTDTQYF
>TRBJ1-6|TRBV11-2|-|18|TRBD1
TGTGCCAGCAGCTTCCGGGACAGACCCAGCTCCTATAATTCACCCCTCCACTTT
CASSFRDRPSSYNSPLHF
>TRBJ2-3|TRBV5-1|-|16|TRBD2
TGCGCCAGCAGCTGGGTTACTAGCGGTAGCACAGATACGCAGTATTTT
CASSWVTSGSTDTQYF
>TRBJ2-6|TRBV5-8|-|16|TRBD1
TGTGCCAGCAGCTGGGGACAGCCCTCTGGGGCCAACGTCCTGACTTTC
CASSWGQPSGANVLTF
>TRBJ1-6|TRBV6-1|-|12|-
TGTGCCAGCAAAAGGACCAATTCACCCCTCCACTTT
CASKRTNSPLHF
>TRBJ1-3|TRBV6-5|-|14|-
TGTGCCAGCAGTTACTCGGGTGCTGGAAACACCATATATTTT
CASSYSGAGNTIYF
>TRBJ1-1|TRBV7-2|-|12|-
TGTGCCAGCAGTTCAAGGGTCACTGAAGCTTTCTTT
CASSSRVTEAFF
>TRBJ1-1|TRBV19|-|13|-
TGTGCCAGTAGTCTAACAGTCAACACTGAAGCTTTCTTT
CASSLTVNTEAFF
>TRBJ1-5|TRBV19|-|16|-
TGTGCCAGTAGTCCTCGTCGACAAAGGGCCAATCAGCCCCAGCATTTT
CASSPRRQRANQPQHF
>TRBJ2-3|TRBV2|-|13|-
TGTGCCAGCACGAGGAGGGCCACAGATACGCAGTATTTT
CASTRRATDTQYF
>TRBJ1-2|TRBV12-5|-|14|-
TGTGCTAGTGGTTTGGAGACAGGAAACTATGGCTACACCTTC
CASGLETGNYGYTF
>TRBJ2-1|TRBV18|-|13|-
TGTGCCAGCTCACCCGCGATGAGCCCAATCTACCTCTTC
CASSPAMSPIYLF
>TRBJ2-5|TRBV4-3|-|17|TRBD2
TGCGCCAGCAGTCCTGGGGCTAGCGGGGGGTTGGGAGAGACCCAGTACTTC
CASSPGASGGLGETQYF
>TRBJ2-3|TRBV28|-|15|-
TGTGCCAGCAGTTTAACGGCGGTGCGTGCAGATACGCAGTATTTT
CASSLTAVRADTQYF
>TRBJ2-3|TRBV10-2|-|14|TRBD2
TGCGCCAGCAGGCTAGCGGGAGCTGAGGATACGCAGTATTTT
CASRLAGAEDTQYF
>TRBJ1-6|TRBV7-2|-|15|-
TGTGCCAGCAGCTTAGCTTCCCGGGGGAATTCACCCCTCCACTTT
CASSLASRGNSPLHF
>TRBJ2-2|TRBV11-3|-|16|TRBD1
TGTGCCAGCAGCCCCGGACAGGGGTTGAACACCGGGGAGCTGTTTTTT
CASSPGQGLNTGELFF
>TRBJ2-3|TRBV7-2|-|16|-
TGTGCCAGCAGCTTAGTGGAACCTAGCGTCACAGATACGCAGTATTTT
CASSLVEPSVTDTQYF
>TRBJ1-2|TRBV25-1|-|14|TRBD1
TGTGCCAGCCGGGGGACAGGGCGGAGAGATGGCTACACCTTC
CASRGTGRRDGYTF
>TRBJ1-1|TRBV18|-|15|-
TGTGCCAGCTCACCACGACCTTCCCCCAACACTGAAGCTTTCTTT
CASSPRPSPNTEAFF
>TRBJ2-7|TRBV9|few|16|TRBD2
TGTGCCAGCAGCGTATATCCGCGGGAGGGCCTAGACGAGCAGTACTTC
CASSVYPREGLDEQYF
>TRBJ1-2|TRBV7-8|-|14|-
TGTGCCAGCAGCTTTGGGACGGACGACTATGGCTACACCTTC
CASSFGTDDYGYTF
>TRBJ1-4|TRBV14|-|16|-
TGTGCCAGCAGCCAAGATGGAGGGGCAACTAATGAAAAACTGTTTTTT
CASSQDGGATNEKLFF
>TRBJ2-3|TRBV2|-|12|-
TGTGCCAGCGGCAGGCCCGCAGATACGCAGTATTTT
CASGRPADTQYF
>TRBJ1-5|TRBV28|-|15|-
TGTGCCAGCAGCGAAGACACCCGTTTCAATCAGCCCCAGCATTTT
CASSEDTRFNQPQHF
>TRBJ2-3|TRBV20-1|-|11|-
TGCAGTGCTAGAGTTGGAGATACGCAGTATTTT
CSARVGDTQYF
>TRBJ2-7|TRBV6-5|-|14|-
TGTGCCAGCAGTTACTCGGCAGGGGAGTACGAGCAGTACTTC
CASSYSAGEYEQYF
>TRBJ2-3|TRBV2|-|15|-
TGTGCCAGCAGTGACGGAGGGGCCGGTACAGATACGCAGTATTTT
CASSDGGAGTDTQYF
>TRBJ2-6|TRBV7-2|-|14|-
TGTGCCAGCAGCTTTGGCTCTGGGGCCAACGTCCTGACTTTC
CASSFGSGANVLTF
>TRBJ1-6|TRBV6-5|-|14|-
TGTGCCAGCAGCCGGGGAGTGGGTAATTCACCCCTCCACTTT
CASSRGVGNSPLHF
>TRBJ2-3|TRBV9|-|14|TRBD1
TGTGCCAGCAGCGTAGCTACCGGTGACAGGGCGCAGTATTTT
CASSVATGDRAQYF
>TRBJ2-7|TRBV7-9|-|15|TRBD2
TGTGCCAGCAACCTAGCGGGAGGGCCAGGGGACGAGCAGTACTTC
CASNLAGGPGDEQYF
>TRBJ2-1|TRBV5-1|-|13|-
TGCGCCAGCAGCTTCCGGGAAGGGGATGAGCAGTTCTTC
CASSFREGDEQFF
>TRBJ2-7|TRBV19|few|13|TRBD1
TGTGCCAGTAGTAAGACAGGGACCTACGAGCAGTACTTC
CASSKTGTYEQYF
>TRBJ1-3|TRBV6-1|-|13|-
TGTGCCAGCAGCCAATGGAAAGGAAACACCATATATTTT
CASSQWKGNTIYF
>TRBJ1-1|TRBV7-3|-|14|-
TGTGCCAGCAGCTCGGGACTTCTGAACAGTGAAGCTTTCTTT
CASSSGLLNSEAFF
>TRBJ2-1|TRBV2|-|14|TRBD2
TGTGCCAGCAGTGATAGCGGGGGGGCCAATGAGCAGTTCTTC
CASSDSGGANEQFF
>TRBJ2-1|TRBV5-1|-|16|-
TGCGCCAGCAGCTTGACTCCGGCTAGCGATTACAATGAGCAGTTCTTC
CASSLTPASDYNEQFF
>TRBJ2-5|TRBV2|-|14|-
TGTGCCAGCAGTCCTACTCGGTACCAAGAGACCCAGTACTTC
CASSPTRYQETQYF
>TRBJ2-2|TRBV19|once|14|-
TGTGCCAGTAGAAGAACAGAGAACACCGGGGAGCTGTTTTTT
CASRRTENTGELFF
>TRBJ1-5|TRBV6-1|once|15|-
TGTGCCAGCAGTGAAATCGGCGGGCCCAATCAGCCCCAGCATTTT
CASSEIGGPNQPQHF
>TRBJ2-3|TRBV30|-|12|-
TGTGCCTGGAGGCTCCTTTCGGGGACGCAGTATTTT
CAWRLLSGTQYF
>TRBJ2-1|TRBV7-2|-|14|-
TGTGCCAGCAGCCCTGGGCCCAGGACAAATGAGCAGTTCTTC
CASSPGPRTNEQFF